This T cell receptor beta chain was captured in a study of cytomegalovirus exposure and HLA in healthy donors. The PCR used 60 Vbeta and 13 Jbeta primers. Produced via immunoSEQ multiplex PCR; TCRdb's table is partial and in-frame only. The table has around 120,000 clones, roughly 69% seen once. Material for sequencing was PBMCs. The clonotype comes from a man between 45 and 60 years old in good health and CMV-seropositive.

In DNA, the CDR3 is TGTGCCAGCAGTGAAGTGCAAGCGGGGGGCGACACAGATACGCAGTATTTT. Encoded protein: CASSEVQAGGDTDTQYF. This chain joins TRBV6-1 and TRBJ2-3; TRBD2 aligns across 9 bases. V was clipped by 1 base and J by 2 bases; unmatched bases: 7. Germline values: CDR1 MNHNS, CDR2 SASEGT. The CDR3 sequence is 17 residues long.